One sample yielded the 8 T cell receptor beta chains listed below, sequenced in a study of T cells after yellow fever vaccination. Each CDR3 protein gets one entry after TCRdb re-called the 5' RACE reads with MiXCR. Here the sample spans roughly 250,000 distinct CDR3 sequences, 13% being singletons. Sequenced here: CD4+ T cells sorted from PBMCs, sampled 45 days after the yellow fever booster vaccination. Receptors originate from a young man who received the YFV17D yellow fever vaccine.

This clonotype was detected ten times or more. The chain couples TRBV5-1 to TRBJ1-1, with 9 bases aligning to TRBD1. The CDR3 totals 15 residues. Germline V gives CDR1 SGHRS, CDR2 YFSETQ. Trimming cost V 4 bases and J 3 bases; bases outside gene matches: 7. The CDR3 region is CASSRGQGFDTEAFF. The CDR3 region has the DNA TGCGCCAGCAGCAGGGGACAGGGCTTTGACACTGAAGCTTTCTTT.

This clonotype has more than one count but fewer than ten. V usage is TRBV4-3 and J usage is TRBJ2-3, with unresolved D. Trimming stripped 4 bases from V and 7 bases from J, with 15 bases between. CDR3 length equals 14 residues. The germline V gene has CDR1 LGHNA and CDR2 YSLEER. CDR3 amino acids: CASSLESGENTQYF. The CDR3 bases are TGCGCCAGCAGCCTAGAGAGTGGGGAAAATACGCAGTATTTT.

This clonotype was counted a few times. V is TRBV30 and J is TRBJ2-7; D ambiguous. CDR1 is GTSNPN and CDR2 is SVGIG in the germline V gene (reference sequence). The CDR3 has 11 amino acids. Trimming cost V 5 bases and J 4 bases, with 9 bases left between them. The CDR3 region has the DNA TGTGCCTGGGGGCACCCTTACGAGCAGTACTTC. Its protein product is CAWGHPYEQYF.

This clonotype was seen a few times. The chain couples TRBV4-3 to TRBJ2-2, with 8 bases matching TRBD2. Germline CDR1 and CDR2: LGHNA and YSLEER. J gave up 5 bases and V 0 bases, and 8 bases lay outside the gene matches. This CDR3 has 17 amino acids. CDR3 in DNA: TGCGCCAGCAGCCAAGAGACGAGCGGGAGATGGACCGGGGAGCTGTTTTTT. It encodes CASSQETSGRWTGELFF.

This clonotype turned up a few times. The CDR3 DNA is TGTGCCAGCAGCTTGGTAGGGGGAGGACTCTACAATGAGCAGTTCTTC. Translating it yields CASSLVGGGLYNEQFF. The rearrangement links TRBV5-6 to TRBJ2-1, with D tentatively TRBD1 or TRBD2 (6 bases each). Trimming left V 0 bases short and J 3 bases short, with 13 bases between. The CDR3 extends over 16 amino acids. Germline values: CDR1 SGHDT, CDR2 YYEEEE.

In this sample, this clonotype turned up a few times. CDR3 DNA: TGTGCCAGCAGTTTTACAGGGGGGCGAGGCACTGAAGCTTTCTTT. This sequence encodes CASSFTGGRGTEAFF. The V call is TRBV12-3 or TRBV12-4, the J call TRBJ1-1, with TRBD1 matching 8 bases. Losses at the gene ends were 3 bases for V and 4 bases for J; bases not matched to a gene: 7. The CDR3 spans 15 residues.

The rearrangement uses TRBV10-3 and TRBJ1-1, with D possibly being TRBD1 (5 bases). V lost 10 bases and J 6 bases, leaving 18 bases between the germline ends. Germline V gene lookup returns CDR1 ENHRY and CDR2 SYGVKD. The CDR3 extends over 13 amino acids. The DNA for the CDR3 is TGTGCCACCCTCCGGGGAGGGGACGCTGAAGCTTTCTTT. This translates into CATLRGGDAEAFF.

Here the CDR3 DNA reads TGTGCCAGCACCCGGGACAGGGGCGATCAGCCCCAGCATTTT. Protein: CASTRDRGDQPQHF. V usage is TRBV2 and J usage is TRBJ1-5, with 10 bases lining up with TRBD1. The V gene end was trimmed by 7 bases and the J gene end by 5 bases; junction bases not matched to a gene: 5. In germline, CDR1 is SNHLY, CDR2 FYNNEI. The CDR3 loop spans 14 amino acids. Combining the CDR3 with reference TRBV2 and TRBJ1-5 gives the whole variable domain EPEVTQTPSHQVTQMGQEVILRCVPISNHLYFYWYRQILGQKVEFLVSFYNNEISEKSEIFDDQFSVERPDGSNFTLKIRSTKLEDSAMYFCASTRDRGDQPQHFGDGTRLSIL.